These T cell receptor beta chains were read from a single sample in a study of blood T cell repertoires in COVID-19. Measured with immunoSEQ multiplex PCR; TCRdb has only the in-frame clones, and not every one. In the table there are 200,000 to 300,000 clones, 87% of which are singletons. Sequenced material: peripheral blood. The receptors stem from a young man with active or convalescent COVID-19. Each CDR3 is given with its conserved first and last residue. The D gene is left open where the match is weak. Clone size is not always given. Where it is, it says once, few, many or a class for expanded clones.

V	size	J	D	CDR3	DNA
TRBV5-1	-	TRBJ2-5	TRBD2	CASSLGGSGKGETQYF	TGCGCCAGCAGCTTGGGAGGTAGCGGGAAAGGAGAGACCCAGTACTTC
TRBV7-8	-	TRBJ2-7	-	CASSLLTGYEQYF	TGTGCCAGCAGCTTATTAACAGGTTACGAGCAGTACTTC
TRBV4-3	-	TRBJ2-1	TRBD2	CASSQGTSGNNEQFF	TGCGCCAGCAGCCAAGGGACTAGCGGAAACAATGAGCAGTTCTTC
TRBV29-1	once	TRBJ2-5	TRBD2	CSVGGLAGGETQYF	TGCAGCGTTGGGGGACTAGCGGGAGGGGAGACCCAGTACTTC
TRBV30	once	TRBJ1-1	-	CAWRPKGHEAFF	TGTGCCTGGAGACCTAAGGGGCATGAAGCTTTCTTT
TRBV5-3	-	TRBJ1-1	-	CARSPPKQNTEAFF	TGTGCCAGAAGCCCACCCAAACAGAACACTGAAGCTTTCTTT
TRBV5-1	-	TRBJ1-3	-	CASSFSGDSAGNTIYF	TGCGCCAGCAGCTTTTCAGGGGATTCGGCAGGAAACACCATATATTTT
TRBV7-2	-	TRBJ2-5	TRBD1	CASSLGDRGETQYF	TGTGCCAGCAGCTTAGGGGACAGGGGAGAGACCCAGTACTTC
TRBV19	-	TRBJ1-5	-	CASSILESNQPQHF	TGTGCCAGTAGTATACTAGAGAGCAATCAGCCCCAGCATTTT
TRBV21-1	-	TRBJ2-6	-	CASTPSGAGANVLTF	TGTGCCAGCACCCCGTCAGGGGCTGGGGCCAACGTCCTGACTTTC
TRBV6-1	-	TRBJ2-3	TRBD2	CASSEWGWGGSTDTQYF	TGTGCCAGCAGTGAATGGGGATGGGGAGGGAGCACAGATACGCAGTATTTT
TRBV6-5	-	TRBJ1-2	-	CASSPLGGGNYGYTF	TGTGCCAGCAGCCCCCTAGGGGGGGGGAACTATGGCTACACCTTC
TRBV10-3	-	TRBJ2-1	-	CAISRDPNNEQFF	TGTGCCATCAGCAGGGATCCGAACAATGAGCAGTTCTTC
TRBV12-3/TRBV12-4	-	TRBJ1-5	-	CASSLTHGGPQHF	TGTGCCAGCTCTCTCACTCACGGGGGGCCCCAGCATTTT
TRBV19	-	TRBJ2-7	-	CASSSLNRDEQYF	TGTGCCAGTAGTTCCCTAAACAGGGACGAGCAGTACTTC
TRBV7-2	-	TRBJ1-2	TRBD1	CASSPKDRDHTNYGYTF	TGTGCCAGCAGCCCGAAGGACAGGGACCACACTAACTATGGCTACACCTTC
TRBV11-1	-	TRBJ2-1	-	CASSLDRAPYNEQFF	TGTGCCAGCAGCTTAGACAGGGCACCCTACAATGAGCAGTTCTTC
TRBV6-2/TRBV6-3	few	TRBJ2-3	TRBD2	CASSNPSGGYTDTQYF	TGTGCCAGCAGTAACCCTAGCGGGGGCTACACAGATACGCAGTATTTT
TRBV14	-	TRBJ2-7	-	CASSQDRRVSEQYF	TGTGCCAGCAGCCAAGATAGGCGGGTGTCCGAGCAGTACTTC
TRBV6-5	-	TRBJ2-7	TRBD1	CASSTGQTLYEQYF	TGTGCCAGCAGTACGGGACAGACACTCTACGAGCAGTACTTC
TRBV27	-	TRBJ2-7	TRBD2	CASSFSSGREYRQYF	TGTGCCAGCAGTTTCTCTAGCGGGAGGGAGTACAGGCAGTACTTC
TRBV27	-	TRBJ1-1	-	CASSLRVIENTEAFF	TGTGCCAGCAGTCTCAGGGTGATAGAGAACACTGAAGCTTTCTTT
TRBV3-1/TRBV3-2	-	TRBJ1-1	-	CASSQDGSLGLLAEAFF	TGTGCCAGCAGCCAAGATGGCAGCCTAGGCTTATTGGCTGAAGCTTTCTTT
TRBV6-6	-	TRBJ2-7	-	CASGPGTKEQYF	TGTGCCAGCGGGCCGGGAACGAAGGAGCAGTACTTC
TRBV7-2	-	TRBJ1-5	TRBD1	CASSLAGTGPHQPQHF	TGTGCCAGCAGCTTAGCCGGGACAGGCCCCCATCAGCCCCAGCATTTT
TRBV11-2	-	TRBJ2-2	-	CASSLREKNTGELFF	TGTGCCAGCAGCTTGAGGGAAAAGAACACCGGGGAGCTGTTTTTT
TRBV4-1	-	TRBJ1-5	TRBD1	CASSQAPGTGGSNQPQHF	TGCGCCAGCAGCCAAGCCCCCGGGACAGGGGGAAGCAATCAGCCCCAGCATTTT